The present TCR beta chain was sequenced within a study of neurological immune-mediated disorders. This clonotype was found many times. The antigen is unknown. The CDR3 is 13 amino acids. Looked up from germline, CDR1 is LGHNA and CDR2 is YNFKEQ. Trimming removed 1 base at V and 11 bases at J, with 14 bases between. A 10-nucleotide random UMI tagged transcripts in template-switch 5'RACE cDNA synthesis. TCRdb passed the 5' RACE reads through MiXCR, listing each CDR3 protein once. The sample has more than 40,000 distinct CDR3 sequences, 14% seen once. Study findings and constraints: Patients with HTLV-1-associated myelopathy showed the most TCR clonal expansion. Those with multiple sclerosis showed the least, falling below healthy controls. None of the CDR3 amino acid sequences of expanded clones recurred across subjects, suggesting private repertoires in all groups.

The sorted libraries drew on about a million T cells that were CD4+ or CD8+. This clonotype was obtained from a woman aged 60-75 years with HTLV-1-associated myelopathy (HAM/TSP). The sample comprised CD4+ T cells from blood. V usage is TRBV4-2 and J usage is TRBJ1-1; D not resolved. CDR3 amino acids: CASSQGGSLGAFF. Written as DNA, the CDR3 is TGTGCCAGCAGCCAAGGTGGGAGCCTTGGTGCTTTCTTT.